This T cell receptor beta chain appears in the sequencing data of a study of Graves' ophthalmopathy and Graves' hyperthyroidism (dated by TCRdb to 2017 to 2018). With regard to the full study: Peripheral blood samples were taken at the time of initial diagnosis, before any treatment was given. To tell Graves' ophthalmopathy apart from Graves' hyperthyroidism, and to predict which patients would progress to ophthalmopathy, the study relied on TCR beta repertoire signatures. In total, some 140 blood samples were TCR-sequenced: 40 to 45 ophthalmopathy, some 80 hyperthyroidism and some 17 hyperthyroidism-to-ophthalmopathy patients. A discovery set of about 99 patients (more than 40 ophthalmopathy, about 59 stable hyperthyroidism) was enrolled to explore V-J signatures distinguishing ophthalmopathy from hyperthyroidism. The independent validation cohort included about 19 hyperthyroidism patients plus 17 patients who later progressed from hyperthyroidism to ophthalmopathy. In about six hyperthyroidism patients, the T-cell repertoires found in thyroid tissue were compared with those found in blood. Once sampling was done, hyperthyroidism patients were given methimazole at a starting dose of 30 mg daily, while ophthalmopathy patients were given high-dose intravenous methylprednisolone. The 100 or so discovery patients were randomly split 7:3 into training and test sets.

Ophthalmopathy patients were characterized by moderately to severely active disease, a Clinical Activity Score of at least 3, a NOSPECS grade of at least 4, and a disease duration under 3 months. Anyone with other autoimmune diseases, uncontrolled infections, pregnancy or lactation was excluded from the study. Diagnosis relied on clinical symptoms, serum thyroxine, TRAb, thyroid ultrasound and orbital computed tomography. PBMCs were isolated from about 10 ml of fresh peripheral blood by Ficoll-Paque density gradient centrifugation. Total RNA was extracted using Trizol reagent, and RNA quality was checked on an Agilent 2100 Bioanalyzer. Overall study outcomes, separate from this receptor: Most expanded thyroid clonotypes with a frequency above 0.001 also appeared in blood, which suggests that blood repertoires may reflect the immune response in the thyroid. In validation, the model predicted ophthalmopathy progression with about 64% sensitivity and roughly 78% specificity; about a dozen predicted patients were CT-confirmed with GO in a median of roughly 6.8 months. No statistical method was used to predetermine the sample size, and group allocation was not hidden from the investigators. The 13-signature model separated ophthalmopathy from stable hyperthyroidism with around 90% sensitivity and about 84% specificity in cross-validation, and 80%/75% in the test set.

CDR3 length: 13 amino acids, cysteine to phenylalanine. Only the CDR3 portion is preserved as DNA: 39 bases, with reading frame beginning at the first base. CDR1 is given as MNHEY and CDR2 as SVGEGT, both from the germline V gene. A distance of 10 bases separates the germline ends of V and J, which lose 10 bases and 0 bases respectively. Worth noting for this clonotype: It has no known antigen specificity. No base quality values were provided; no much bigger clone lies one nucleotide off.

For repertoire sequencing, the TCR beta CDR3 regions were amplified from RNA transcripts. The first round was an RT-PCR using HTBI primers with the Qiagen OneStep RT-PCR kit, and this first round was followed by a second-round multiplex PCR, then size selection and purification. Sequencing of the libraries was carried out on an Illumina HiSeq2000 in paired-end mode with 100 bp reads. The study's processing was this. SOAPnuke was used for read processing, and reads with adapters, uncalled bases, a mean Phred below 15, or no exact constant-primer or identifier match were discarded. High-quality paired reads were merged with COPE v1.2.5. Unique nucleotide sequences were defined as clonotypes and aligned to IMGT TRB V, D and J references using MiTCR v1.1. Only V-J combinations with frequency above 0.0001 were analysed, covering 98% to 99.2% of repertoires. A TCR clonal expansion and chaos score per V-J combination was defined as the ratio of F50 clonal expansion to chaos observed in the TCRdist matrix. Welch's t-statistics and random forest were used to narrow the features down to about twelve V-J combinations, which were then fed into a naive Bayes classifier. The Morisita-Horn index was used to measure how similar the thyroid and blood repertoires were. In TCRdb, the public reads were trimmed at Q25 with fastp and aligned with MiXCR, with productive beta chains retained. All rows with the same CDR3 protein become a single entry with the most common DNA and genes. For this entry, the V and J calls and clone size follow TCRdb and not the study's own pipeline. The sample profile shows approximately 480,000 distinct CDR3 sequences; around an eighth of them were found once. The ten largest clones represent approximately 9.8% of the sample.

The sequence is built from TRBV6-2 or TRBV6-3 and TRBJ2-4; D gene: possibly TRBD1, on 6 matching bases. Specimen: blood. The TCR was taken from a woman in her 30s with Graves' ophthalmopathy. Donor details come from another sample of the same person, matched by shared clones. This receptor carries the CDR3 CATGQLAKNIQYF. The nucleotides read TGTGCCACAGGACAGTTAGCCAAAAACATTCAGTACTTC.